This entry concerns a single T cell receptor beta chain. These data belong to a study of blood T cell repertoires in COVID-19. Produced via immunoSEQ multiplex PCR; TCRdb's table is partial and in-frame only. The sample has more than 25,000 clones; 85% are singletons. The CDR3 runs to 11 residues. The V gene's germline CDR1 is MNHEY and CDR2 SMNVEV (reference sequence). The V end lost 8 bases, the J end lost 5 bases, and 10 bases lay between the germline ends. Sequencing was done on a sample of peripheral blood. The sequence came from a man aged 60-69 years with active COVID-19. The chain recombines TRBV27 with TRBJ2-7, with D unclear. The CDR3 here is CASRGSNEQYF. For the CDR3, the DNA is TGTGCCAGCCGAGGTTCTAACGAGCAGTACTTC.